The 8 T cell receptor beta chains below all came from one sample that was sequenced in a study of blood T cells in healthy people across ages. Alongside a J-beta primer mix, a sample-barcoded 5' primer served in a second PCR lasting 7 to 11 cycles. TCRdb analysed the 5' RACE reads with MiXCR anew, one entry per CDR3 protein. Seen here are approximately 900,000 distinct CDR3 sequences, about 29% observed once, and the top ten hold 10%. These data also featured in a second study, about T cells of mothers and their children.

Material for sequencing was blood. The receptors stem from a woman aged 40 to 55 in good health.

The rearrangement links TRBV18 to TRBJ1-4; no clear D gene. Germline loops: CDR1 KGHSH, CDR2 LQKENI. The CDR3 runs to 15 residues. Trimming pared 4 bases from V and 8 bases from J, leaving 17 bases between. CDR3 residues: CASSRPGVAEEKLFF. CDR3 nucleotides: TGTGCCAGCTCACGGCCCGGGGTGGCAGAGGAAAAACTGTTTTTT.

The V and J genes are TRBV7-2 and TRBJ1-4, with D unclear. Looked up from germline, CDR1 is SGHTA and CDR2 is FQGNSA. V was pared by 0 bases and J by 4 bases, with 9 bases between. CDR3 length: 15 amino acids. The CDR3 bases are TGTGCCAGCAGCTTAGCCGGAGTTATTAATGAAAAACTGTTTTTT. Translating it yields CASSLAGVINEKLFF.

This clonotype was detected a few times. The chain carries TRBV7-2 and TRBJ1-1; maybe TRBD1 (6 bases). Trimming shortened V by 1 base and J by 7 bases, and 19 bases separated the two germline ends. CDR3 length equals 16 residues. Germline assignment: CDR1 SGHTA and CDR2 FQGNSA. CDR3 loop: CASSLVYGGGSSEAFF. Here the CDR3 DNA reads TGTGCCAGCAGCTTAGTGTATGGGGGGGGCTCGAGTGAAGCTTTCTTT.

The chain carries TRBV5-1 and TRBJ1-2, with 8 positions matching TRBD1. Germline V gives CDR1 SGHRS, CDR2 YFSETQ. Unmatched junction bases numbered 5, after V lost 4 bases and J lost 6 bases. This CDR3 has 13 residues. The DNA for the CDR3 is TGCGCCAGCAGCCCGGGGGGACAGGATGGCTACACCTTC. It encodes CASSPGGQDGYTF. Based on the CDR3 plus reference TRBV5-1 and TRBJ1-2, the full variable domain is KAGVTQTPRYLIKTRGQQVTLSCSPISGHRSVSWYQQTPGQGLQFLFEYFSETQRNKGNFPGRFSGRQFSNSRSEMNVSTLELGDSALYLCASSPGGQDGYTFGSGTRLTVV.

Regarding this clonotype: A much larger clone sits a single nucleotide away, making a read error possible. The rearrangement joins TRBV20-1 to TRBJ2-5; D tentatively reads TRBD1 or TRBD2 (6 bases each). The J call may be in error: the DNA end matches TRBJ2-7 better. Germline CDR1 and CDR2: DFQATT and SNEGSKA (reference sequence). The CDR3 contains 13 residues. This CDR3 reads CSARGGARYEQYF. The CDR3 nucleotides read TGCAGTGCTAGAGGGGGGGCTAGGTACGAGCAGTACTTC.

A note on this clonotype: A much larger clone differs by one base, so this may be a read error. The chain is built from TRBV11-2 and TRBJ2-4, with D perhaps matching TRBD1 or TRBD2 (5 bases each). This CDR3 spans 13 amino acids. V shed 3 bases and J shed 7 bases, with 10 bases lying between them. CDR1 is SGHAT, CDR2 FQNNGV, per germline. The CDR3 protein is CASSFGDGNIQYF. CDR3 in DNA: TGTGCCAGCAGCTTTGGGGACGGGAACATTCAGTACTTC.

This chain links TRBV20-1 with TRBJ1-5, with 7 bases lining up with TRBD1. V was clipped by 0 bases and J by 7 bases; unmatched bases: 9. Germline CDR1 and CDR2: DFQATT and SNEGSKA (reference sequence). The CDR3 runs to 15 residues. CDR3 in DNA: TGCAGTGCTAGAGATTCAAGGGGGCGCCAGCAGCCCCAGCATTTT. Translating it yields CSARDSRGRQQPQHF.

On this clonotype itself: One base away lies a much larger clone, so this may be a sequencing read error. The gene calls are TRBV5-1 and TRBJ2-7; D gene unclear. The CDR3 contains 12 residues. Trimming pared 1 base from V and 5 bases from J, leaving 7 bases between. Germline CDR1 and CDR2: SGHRS and YFSETQ. CDR3 loop: CASSLSIDEQYF. In nucleotides, the CDR3 is TGCGCCAGCAGCTTGTCTATCGACGAGCAGTACTTC. Full variable domain (outside the CDR3, taken from reference TRBV5-1 and TRBJ2-7): KAGVTQTPRYLIKTRGQQVTLSCSPISGHRSVSWYQQTPGQGLQFLFEYFSETQRNKGNFPGRFSGRQFSNSRSEMNVSTLELGDSALYLCASSLSIDEQYFGPGTRLTVT.